This T cell receptor beta chain comes out of a study of cytomegalovirus exposure and HLA in healthy donors. Turning to this clone: The target antigen is unknown.

Findings of the study overall: When the data were analyzed later, several of the most significant clusters appeared to be linked to common viral pathogens.

Primers included in the PCR were 60 Vbeta and 13 Jbeta primers. Authors' processing steps: Later, an analysis found 75 million to 90 million unique TCR beta chains, and about 10 million of these were shared. Measured with immunoSEQ multiplex PCR; TCRdb has only the in-frame clones, and not every one. V, J and clone size are taken as reported in that table, and D and trimming were inferred from the DNA itself. The table lists 100,000 or so clones, roughly three quarters of them singletons. The V end lost 2 bases, the J end lost 2 bases, and 9 bases lay between the germline ends. The CDR3 runs to 14 residues. The V gene's germline CDR1 is SNHLY and CDR2 FYNNEI.

The specimen was PBMCs. This TCR was sampled from a woman aged 45-65 years in good health and CMV-seropositive. The rearrangement uses TRBV2 and TRBJ1-2, with D unresolved. CDR3 residues: CASSELGGNYGYTF. CDR3 coding DNA: TGTGCCAGCAGTGAACTAGGCGGGAACTATGGCTACACCTTC.